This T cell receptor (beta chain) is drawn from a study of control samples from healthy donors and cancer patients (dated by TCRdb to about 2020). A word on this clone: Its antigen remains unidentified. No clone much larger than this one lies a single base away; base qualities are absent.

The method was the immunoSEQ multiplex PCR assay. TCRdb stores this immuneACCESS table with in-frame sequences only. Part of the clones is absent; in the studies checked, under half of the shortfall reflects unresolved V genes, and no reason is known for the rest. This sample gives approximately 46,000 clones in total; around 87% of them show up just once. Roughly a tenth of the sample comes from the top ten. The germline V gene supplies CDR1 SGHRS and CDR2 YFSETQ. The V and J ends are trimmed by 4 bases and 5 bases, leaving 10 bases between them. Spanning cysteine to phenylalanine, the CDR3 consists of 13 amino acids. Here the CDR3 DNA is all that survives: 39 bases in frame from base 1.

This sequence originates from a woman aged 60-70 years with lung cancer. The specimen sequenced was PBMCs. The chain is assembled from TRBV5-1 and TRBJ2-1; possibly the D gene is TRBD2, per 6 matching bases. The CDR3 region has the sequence CASSAGLNNEQFF. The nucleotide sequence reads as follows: TGCGCCAGCAGCGCGGGACTTAACAATGAGCAGTTCTTC.